This T cell receptor (beta chain) was sequenced during a study of blood T cell repertoires in COVID-19. Overall study: Both acute and convalescent COVID-19 samples were obtained from the United States, Italy and Spain. T cells, B-cell-depleted T cells, or PBMCs provided the cDNA or gDNA that served as material.

Everyone who took part was about 18 to 90 years old, and they came from 24 US areas. Participant-reported clinical history was the basis for cohort assignment. The CDR3 extends over 14 amino acids. Libraries were prepared by immunoSEQ multiplex PCR; TCRdb keeps only in-frame clonotypes and omits some of them. The table shows 120,000 to 150,000 clones, with 70% to 90% occurring only once. The sequenced material came from PBMCs or T cells enriched from blood (not recorded which). This chain uses TRBV21-1 with TRBJ2-3; the table's D call TRBD1 went unverified against the DNA. TRBV21-1 counts as a pseudogene. The source is a woman aged 25 to 39 with acute COVID-19. CDR3 nucleotides: TGTGCCAGCAGCTTGGGGCCCTTTGAAGATACGCAGTATTTT. This encodes CASSLGPFEDTQYF.